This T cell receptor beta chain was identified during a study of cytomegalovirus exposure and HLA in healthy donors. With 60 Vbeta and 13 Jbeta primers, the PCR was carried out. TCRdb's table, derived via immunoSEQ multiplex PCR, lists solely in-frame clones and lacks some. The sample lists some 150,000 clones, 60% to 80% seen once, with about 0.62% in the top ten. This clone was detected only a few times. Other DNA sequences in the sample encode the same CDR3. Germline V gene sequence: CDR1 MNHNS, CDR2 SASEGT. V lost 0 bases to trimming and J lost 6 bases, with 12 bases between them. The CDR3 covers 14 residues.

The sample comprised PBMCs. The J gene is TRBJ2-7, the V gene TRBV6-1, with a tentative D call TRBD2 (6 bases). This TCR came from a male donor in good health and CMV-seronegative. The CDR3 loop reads CASSEARDRSEQYF. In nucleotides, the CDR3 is TGTGCCAGCAGTGAAGCGCGGGACCGCAGCGAGCAGTACTTC.